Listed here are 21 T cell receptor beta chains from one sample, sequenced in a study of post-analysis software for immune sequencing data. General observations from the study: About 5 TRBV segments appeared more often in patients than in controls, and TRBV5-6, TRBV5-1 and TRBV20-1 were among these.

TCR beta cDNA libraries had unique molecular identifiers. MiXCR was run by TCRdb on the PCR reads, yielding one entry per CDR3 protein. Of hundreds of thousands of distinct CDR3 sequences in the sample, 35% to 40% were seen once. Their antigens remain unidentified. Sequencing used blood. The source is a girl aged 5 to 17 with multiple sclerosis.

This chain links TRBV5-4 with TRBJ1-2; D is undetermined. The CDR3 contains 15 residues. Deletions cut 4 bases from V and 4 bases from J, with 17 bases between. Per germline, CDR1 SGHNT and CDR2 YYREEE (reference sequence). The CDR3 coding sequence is TGTGCCAGCAGCCAAGATCTCGGGTCCGGCTATGGCTACACCTTC. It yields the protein CASSQDLGSGYGYTF.

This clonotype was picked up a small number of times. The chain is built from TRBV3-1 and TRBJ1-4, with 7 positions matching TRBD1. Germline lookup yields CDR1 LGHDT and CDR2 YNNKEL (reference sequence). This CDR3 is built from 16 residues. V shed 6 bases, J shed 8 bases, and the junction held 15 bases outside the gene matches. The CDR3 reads CASSRRDRQGAEKLFF. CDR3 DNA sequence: TGTGCCAGCAGTCGGAGGGACCGACAGGGAGCCGAAAAACTGTTTTTT.

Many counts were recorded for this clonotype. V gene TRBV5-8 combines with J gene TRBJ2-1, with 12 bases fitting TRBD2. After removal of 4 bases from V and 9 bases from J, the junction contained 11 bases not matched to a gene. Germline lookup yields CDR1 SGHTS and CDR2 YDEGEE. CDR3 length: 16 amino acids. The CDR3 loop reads CASSLRTSGNVVEQFF. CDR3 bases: TGTGCCAGCAGCCTCAGGACTAGCGGGAATGTTGTTGAGCAGTTCTTC.

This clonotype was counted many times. The CDR3 DNA is TGTGCCAGCAGTCTCATCTCTGATGCGCTATATGGCTACACCTTC. Amino acids: CASSLISDALYGYTF. The rearrangement links TRBV27 to TRBJ1-2; D gene unclear. CDR1 MNHEY and CDR2 SMNVEV come from the germline V gene (reference sequence). The CDR3 covers 15 residues. The V gene lost 5 bases and the J gene lost 5 bases, with 18 bases spanning the gap.

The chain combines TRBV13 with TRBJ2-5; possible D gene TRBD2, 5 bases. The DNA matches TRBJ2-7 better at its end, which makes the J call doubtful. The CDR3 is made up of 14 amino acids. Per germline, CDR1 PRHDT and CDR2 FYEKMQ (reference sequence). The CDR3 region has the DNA TGTGCCAGCAGCTTAGGATCGGGGATTGACGAGCAGTACTTC. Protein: CASSLGSGIDEQYF.

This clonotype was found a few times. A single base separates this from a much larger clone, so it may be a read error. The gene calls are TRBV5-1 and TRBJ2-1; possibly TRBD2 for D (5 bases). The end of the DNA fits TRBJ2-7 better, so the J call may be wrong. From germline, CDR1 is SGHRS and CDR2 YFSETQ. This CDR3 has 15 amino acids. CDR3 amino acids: CASSPPGSSYNEQYF. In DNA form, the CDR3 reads TGCGCCAGCAGCCCACCGGGGAGCTCCTACAATGAGCAGTACTTC.

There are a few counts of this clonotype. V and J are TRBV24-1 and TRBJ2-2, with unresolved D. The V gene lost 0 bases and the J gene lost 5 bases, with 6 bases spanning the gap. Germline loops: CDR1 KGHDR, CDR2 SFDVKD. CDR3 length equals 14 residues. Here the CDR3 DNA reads TGTGCCACCAGTGATTTGGCAGAGACCGGGGAGCTGTTTTTT. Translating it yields CATSDLAETGELFF.

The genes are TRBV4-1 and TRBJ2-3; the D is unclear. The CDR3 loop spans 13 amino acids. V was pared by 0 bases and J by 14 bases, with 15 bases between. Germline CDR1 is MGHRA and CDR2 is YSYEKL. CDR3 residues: CASSQDYGLVAYF. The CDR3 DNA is TGCGCCAGCAGCCAAGATTATGGTTTGGTAGCGTATTTT.

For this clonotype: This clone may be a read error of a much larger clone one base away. The CDR3 bases are TGTGCCAGCAGTCCGACCCAGGGGAGCTATGACTACACCTTC. Its translation is CASSPTQGSYDYTF. The chain uses TRBV6-4 and TRBJ1-2; possibly TRBD1 for D (6 bases). Germline V CDR1 and CDR2: MRHNA, SNTAGT. CDR3 length equals 14 residues.

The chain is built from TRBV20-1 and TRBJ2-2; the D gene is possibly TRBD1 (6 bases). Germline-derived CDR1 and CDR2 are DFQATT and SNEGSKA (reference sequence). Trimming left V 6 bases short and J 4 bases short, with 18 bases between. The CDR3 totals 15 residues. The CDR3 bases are TGCAGTGCAAGAATGCAGGGGCTGGTCACCGGGGAGCTGTTTTTT. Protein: CSARMQGLVTGELFF.

Here the CDR3 DNA reads TGTGCCAGCAGTGACTCGAGGGATACCGGGGAGCTGTTTTTT. Its translation is CASSDSRDTGELFF. This chain uses TRBV6-4 with TRBJ2-2, with a tentative D call TRBD2 (5 bases). Germline CDR1 and CDR2: MRHNA and SNTAGT. The CDR3 has 14 amino acids. V lost 0 bases, J lost 5 bases, and 7 bases lay in between.

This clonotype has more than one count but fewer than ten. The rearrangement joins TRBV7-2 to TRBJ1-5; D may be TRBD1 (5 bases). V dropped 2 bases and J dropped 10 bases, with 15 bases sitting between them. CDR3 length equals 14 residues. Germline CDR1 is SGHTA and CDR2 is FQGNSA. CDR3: CASSLSGASRPQHF. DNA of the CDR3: TGTGCCAGCAGCTTATCCGGGGCCAGCCGCCCCCAGCATTTT.

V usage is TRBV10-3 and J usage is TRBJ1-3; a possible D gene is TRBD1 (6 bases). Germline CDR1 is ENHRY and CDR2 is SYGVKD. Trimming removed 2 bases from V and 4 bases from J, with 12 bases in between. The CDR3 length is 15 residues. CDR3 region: CAISELGGSGNTIYF. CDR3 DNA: TGTGCCATCAGTGAGCTCGGGGGCTCCGGAAACACCATATATTTT.

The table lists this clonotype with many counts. The CDR3 region has the DNA TGCAGCGTTGAATTGGTGAACACTGAAGCTTTCTTT. It is translated as CSVELVNTEAFF. The genes are TRBV29-1 and TRBJ1-1; D not certain. Germline assignment: CDR1 SQVTM and CDR2 ANQGSEA. The CDR3 is 12 amino acids. The ends were cut back, 2 bases at V and 0 bases at J, with 4 bases in the middle. Full variable domain (missing parts from reference TRBV29-1 and TRBJ1-1): SAVISQKPSRDICQRGTSLTIQCQVDSQVTMMFWYRQQPGQSLTLIATANQGSEATYESGFVIDKFPISRPNLTFSTLTVSNMSPEDSSIYLCSVELVNTEAFFGQGTRLTVV.

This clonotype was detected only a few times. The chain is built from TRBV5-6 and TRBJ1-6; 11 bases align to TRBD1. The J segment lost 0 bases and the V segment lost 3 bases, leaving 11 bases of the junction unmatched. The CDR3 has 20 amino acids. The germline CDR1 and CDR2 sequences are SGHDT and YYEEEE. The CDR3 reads CASSSYRTGGGSSYNSPLHF. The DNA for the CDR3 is TGTGCCAGCAGCTCCTATCGGACAGGGGGCGGGAGCTCCTATAATTCACCCCTCCACTTT.

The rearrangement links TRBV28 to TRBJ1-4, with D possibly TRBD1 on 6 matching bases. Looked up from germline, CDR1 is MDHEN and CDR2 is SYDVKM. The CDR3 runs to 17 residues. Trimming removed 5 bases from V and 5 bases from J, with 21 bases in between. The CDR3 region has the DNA TGTGCCAGCAGTCACCACGCCGGGACACTGGGGAATGAAAAACTGTTTTTT. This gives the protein CASSHHAGTLGNEKLFF.

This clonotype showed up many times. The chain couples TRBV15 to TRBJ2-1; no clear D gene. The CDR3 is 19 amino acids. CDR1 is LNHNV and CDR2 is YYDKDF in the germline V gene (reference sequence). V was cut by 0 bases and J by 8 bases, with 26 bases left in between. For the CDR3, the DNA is TGTGCCACCAGCAGAGATGCCCGACCGTCACTAACGAGCGACCATGAGCAGTTCTTC. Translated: CATSRDARPSLTSDHEQFF.

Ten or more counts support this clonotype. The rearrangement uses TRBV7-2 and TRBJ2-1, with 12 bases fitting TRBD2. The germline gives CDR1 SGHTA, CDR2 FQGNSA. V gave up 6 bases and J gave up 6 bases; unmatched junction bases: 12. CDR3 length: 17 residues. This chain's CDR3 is CASRNISTSGRSNEQFF. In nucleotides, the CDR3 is TGTGCCAGCAGAAATATTTCCACTAGCGGGAGGAGCAATGAGCAGTTCTTC.

The CDR3 bases are TGTGCCAGCAGCAGCCCTCGTCCGGACCCTCCCCTCACCCTCCACTTT. It translates to CASSSPRPDPPLTLHF. The rearrangement links TRBV28 to TRBJ1-6; D gene ambiguous. The CDR3 runs to 16 residues. The germline CDR1 and CDR2 sequences are MDHEN and SYDVKM. Trimming removed 6 bases at V and 14 bases at J, with 26 bases between.

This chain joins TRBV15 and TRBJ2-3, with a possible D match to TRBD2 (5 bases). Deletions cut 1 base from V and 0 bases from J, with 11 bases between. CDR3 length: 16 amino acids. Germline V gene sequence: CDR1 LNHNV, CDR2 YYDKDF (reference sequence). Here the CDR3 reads CATSRGGSGSTDTQYF. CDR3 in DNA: TGTGCCACCAGCAGAGGCGGATCGGGGAGCACAGATACGCAGTATTTT.

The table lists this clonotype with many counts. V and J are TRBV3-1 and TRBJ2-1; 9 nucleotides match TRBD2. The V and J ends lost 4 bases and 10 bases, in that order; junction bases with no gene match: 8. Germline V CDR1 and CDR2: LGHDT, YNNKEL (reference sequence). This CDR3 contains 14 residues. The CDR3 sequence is CASSRREGSEEQFF. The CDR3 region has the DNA TGTGCCAGCAGCCGGCGGGAGGGCTCCGAGGAGCAGTTCTTC.